In this sample, the clone carrying this T cell receptor beta chain turned up many times. Its antigen is unidentified. Trimming removed 5 bases from V and 3 bases from J; junction bases left unmatched: 3. The CDR3 consists of 15 residues. CDR1 is MNHEY, CDR2 SMNVEV, per germline (reference sequence). This sample was taken from a study of response to subunit inactivated influenza vaccine. Points from the study as a whole: Only a handful of new T cells, the authors suggested, are recruited with each seasonal influenza vaccination.

MiXCR, run by TCRdb on the RT-PCR reads, gives a single entry per CDR3 protein. The sample contains fewer than 600,000 distinct CDR3 sequences, less than 7.5% of which appear only once. This receptor was obtained from a man between 45 and 75 years old who received an inactivated influenza vaccine. V gene TRBV27 combines with J gene TRBJ2-1, with 11 bases matching TRBD2. This sample comprised PBMCs from blood, obtained around 25 months after vaccination. As DNA, the CDR3 is TGTGCCAGCAGTGAGGGACTAGCGGTCTACAATGAGCAGTTCTTC. This sequence encodes CASSEGLAVYNEQFF.